This TCR beta chain was identified in a study of CD8 T cells in Susac syndrome. CD8+ and CD4+ T cells taken from blood had their TCR beta sequenced. The authors negatively isolated CD8+ and CD4+ T cells and FACS-enriched TEMRA cells. After extraction with the RNeasy kit, roughly 0.45 to 1 ug of the RNA was reverse transcribed using random hexamers. Amplification of TCR beta CDR3 was carried out by immunoSEQ multiplex PCR, which covered 54 Vbeta and 13 Jbeta segments. TCRdb used MiXCR to reprocess the immunoSEQ multiplex PCR reads, holding one entry per CDR3 protein. The repertoire holds about 150,000 distinct CDR3 sequences, with about 95% as singletons. Per germline, CDR1 GTSNPN and CDR2 SVGIG (reference sequence). Losses at the gene ends were 7 bases for V and 3 bases for J; bases not matched to a gene: 1. This CDR3 region has 12 residues. Remarks on this clonotype: Antigen unknown.

Overall study findings and caveats: It was acknowledged in the study that its TCR sequencing and HLA analysis involved a relatively small number of individuals.

This chain uses TRBV30 with TRBJ2-2; 8 bases are a match to TRBD1. The TCR was taken from a human donor with multiple sclerosis. The sample was CD8+ T cells from PBMCs. The DNA of the CDR3 is TGTGCCTTGGACAGGGACACCGGGGAGCTGTTTTTT. It specifies CALDRDTGELFF.